This T cell receptor beta chain is from a study of CD4+ T cells in melanoma. This CDR3 comprises 15 residues. Germline V gene lookup returns CDR1 SGHNT and CDR2 YENEEA. Trimming removed 1 base from V and 4 bases from J, with 13 bases in between. Measured with immunoSEQ multiplex PCR; TCRdb has only the in-frame clones, and not every one. The sample consists of under 10,000 clones, about two thirds of them appearing once. In regard to this clone: The antigen is undetermined.

Study-level points and caveats: CD8+ T cell, macrophage and B cell function reportedly correlated with neoantigen-specific CD4+ T cells. Diverse differentiation states were reported for melanoma neoantigen-specific CD4+ T cells.

The V gene is TRBV11-3, the J gene TRBJ1-2; D unclear. The sequenced sample was tumor tissue. The receptor was isolated from a human donor with melanoma. The CDR3 sequence is CASSLAPGGTYGYTF. CDR3 nucleotide sequence: TGTGCCAGCAGCTTAGCGCCAGGAGGTACCTATGGCTACACCTTC. Variable domain in full (rest from reference TRBV11-3 and TRBJ1-2): EAGVVQSPRYKIIEKKQPVAFWCNPISGHNTLYWYLQNLGQGPELLIRYENEEAVDDSQLPKDRFSAERLKGVDSTLKIQPAELGDSAVYLCASSLAPGGTYGYTFGSGTRLTVV.